This T cell receptor (beta chain) was captured by sequencing in a study of PD-1 blockade in classical Hodgkin lymphoma. Every patient experienced relapse after autologous stem cell transplantation, and brentuximab vedotin exposure varied. Profiled with immunoSEQ multiplex PCR; TCRdb holds only in-frame clones, not every one. This table has fewer than 110,000 clones, around 89% appearing once. Germline V gene data show CDR1 as SGHRS and CDR2 as YFSETQ. CDR3 size: 13 residues. The ends lost 3 bases at V and 5 bases at J; junction bases unmatched: 4. The TCR comes from a human donor with classical Hodgkin lymphoma. The chain recombines TRBV5-1 with TRBJ1-2; 7 positions match TRBD1. Sequenced material: peripheral blood mononuclear cells (PBMCs), taken before the second cycle of nivolumab. CDR3 nucleotide sequence: TGCGCCAGCAGCTCCGGGACAGCTTATGGCTACACCTTC. Amino acid sequence: CASSSGTAYGYTF.